In its sample, the clone carrying this T cell receptor beta chain was seen once. Its antigen is unidentified. These data originate in a study of Ad26.COV2.S vaccination and SARS-CoV-2 variants. Study information: Sample donor was a member of the COV1001 Ad26.COV2.S trial arm. Donor got 5x10^10 or 1x10^11 viral particles of Ad26.COV2.S.

Treatment reported: about 20 received Ad26.COV2.S at low or high dose, single or two shots; 5 received placebo; per-sample allocation not given. Collection of samples fell on day 63 after the first vaccine or placebo injection. Libraries were prepared by immunoSEQ multiplex PCR; TCRdb keeps only in-frame clonotypes and omits some of them. The sample consists of some 300,000 clones, approximately 80% of them appearing once. Findings and limits, study-wide: Researchers reported similar non-spike TCR breadth in vaccine and placebo recipients. While placebo recipients had lower spike-specific TCR breadth, vaccine recipients had more.

CDR3 length: 19 residues. V trimming: 0 bases; J trimming: 8 bases; junction bases outside the gene matches: 13. The germline CDR1 and CDR2 sequences are MNHEY and SVGEGT. The chain uses TRBV6-2 or TRBV6-3 and TRBJ2-1; 13 nucleotides match TRBD2. The clonotype originates from a person between 18 and 60 years old who received the Ad26.COV2.S COVID-19 vaccine or a placebo. The sequencing used peripheral blood, collected in a trial of Ad26.COV2.S vaccine versus placebo. CDR3 amino acids: CASSYSSPLAGGPVHEQFF. The CDR3 DNA sequence: TGTGCCAGCAGTTACTCTAGCCCACTAGCGGGGGGGCCTGTACATGAGCAGTTCTTC.